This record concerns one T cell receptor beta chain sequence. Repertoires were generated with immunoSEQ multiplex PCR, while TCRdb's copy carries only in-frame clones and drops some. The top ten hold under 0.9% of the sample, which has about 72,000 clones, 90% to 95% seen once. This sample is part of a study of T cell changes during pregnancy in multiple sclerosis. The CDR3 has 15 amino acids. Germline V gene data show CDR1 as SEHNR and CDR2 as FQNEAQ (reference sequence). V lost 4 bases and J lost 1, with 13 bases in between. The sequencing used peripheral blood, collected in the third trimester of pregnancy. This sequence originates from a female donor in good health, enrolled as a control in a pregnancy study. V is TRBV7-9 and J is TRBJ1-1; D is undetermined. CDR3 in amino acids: CASSSPRSSNTEAFF. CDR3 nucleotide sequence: TGTGCCAGCAGCTCCCCCAGGTCCTCGAACACTGAAGCTTTCTTT.